Each of the 21 T cell receptor beta chains below was sequenced from the same sample in a study of blood T cell repertoires in COVID-19. The repertoire was sequenced with immunoSEQ multiplex PCR; TCRdb's copy has only in-frame clones and lacks some. The sample carries about 120,000 clones, 79% recorded once. Material: peripheral blood. These receptors were obtained from a woman aged 80 or over with acute or convalescent COVID-19.

This chain connects TRBV7-2 to TRBJ2-5; no clear D. This CDR3 contains 14 residues. V dropped 4 bases and J dropped 7 bases, with 16 bases sitting between them. The germline gives CDR1 SGHTA, CDR2 FQGNSA. CDR3: CASSSSPQAGTQYF. The CDR3 nucleotides read TGTGCCAGCAGCTCCAGTCCCCAAGCAGGGACCCAGTACTTC.

The V call is TRBV11-2, the J call TRBJ1-4; weak D call: TRBD1 (6 bases). There are 15 residues in the CDR3. Germline CDR1 SGHAT, CDR2 FQNNGV. Between the trimmed V and J ends, which lost 2 bases and 3 bases, there was a span of 10 bases. In DNA, the CDR3 is TGTGCCAGCAGCTTAAGAGGACAGTCTAATGAAAAACTGTTTTTT. Amino acids: CASSLRGQSNEKLFF.

This clone was picked up a small number of times. The rearrangement joins TRBV6-5 to TRBJ1-4; tentatively, D is TRBD1 (5 bases). V lost 4 bases to trimming and J lost 7 bases, with 10 bases between them. CDR3 length: 13 amino acids. Germline loops: CDR1 MNHEY, CDR2 SVGAGI. The CDR3 DNA is TGTGCCAGCAGTTGGGCGGGGGTTGAAAAACTGTTTTTT. As protein: CASSWAGVEKLFF.

The V and J genes are TRBV6-6 and TRBJ2-7; D is unresolved. Trimming took 4 bases from V and 1 from J, leaving 11 bases between them. Germline CDR1 reads MNHNY; CDR2 reads SVGAGI (reference sequence). This CDR3 is built from 14 residues. The CDR3 region has the DNA TGTGCCAGCAGTTTAAGTCTGAGATCCTACGAGCAGTACTTC. It is translated as CASSLSLRSYEQYF.

The chain carries TRBV6-2 or TRBV6-3 and TRBJ2-7, with D possibly TRBD1 on 5 matching bases. Looked up from germline, CDR1 is MNHEY and CDR2 is SVGEGT. V was shortened by 0 bases and J by 2 bases, with 14 bases between the two germline ends. The CDR3 length is 16 residues. The CDR3 reads CASSYSLGLQAYEQYF. The CDR3 region has the DNA TGTGCCAGCAGTTACTCTTTGGGGTTACAGGCCTACGAGCAGTACTTC.

There are a few counts of this clone. This chain uses TRBV5-1 with TRBJ1-1; maybe TRBD1 (5 bases). This CDR3 contains 14 residues. Trimming took 2 bases from V and 1 from J, leaving 9 bases between them. Germline V CDR1 and CDR2: SGHRS, YFSETQ. CDR3 amino acids: CASSLAGRNTEAFF. Written as DNA, the CDR3 is TGCGCCAGCAGCTTAGCAGGGCGGAACACTGAAGCTTTCTTT.

The chain combines TRBV19 with TRBJ2-5, with 8 bases identical to TRBD1. Looked up from germline, CDR1 is LNHDA and CDR2 is SQIVND (reference sequence). Trimming took 0 bases from V and 3 from J; bases not matched to a gene: 6. This CDR3 has 16 amino acids. The CDR3 DNA is TGTGCCAGTAGTATAGATTTAAGGACAGGGAAAGAGACCCAGTACTTC. Translated, it gives CASSIDLRTGKETQYF.

The chain employs TRBV3-1 (or the pseudogene TRBV3-2) and TRBJ1-2; D uncertain. The CDR3 loop spans 14 amino acids. Per germline, CDR1 LGHDT and CDR2 YNNKEL (reference sequence). V was cut by 4 bases and J by 0 bases, with 9 bases left in between. The CDR3 spells CASSPSLANYGYTF. CDR3 DNA sequence: TGTGCCAGCAGCCCCAGTCTAGCTAACTATGGCTACACCTTC.

This chain links TRBV5-1 with TRBJ2-5; D may be TRBD2 (5 bases). The V gene lost 4 bases and the J gene lost 3 bases, with 13 bases spanning the gap. CDR3 length equals 14 residues. CDR1 and CDR2 from the germline V gene are SGHRS and YFSETQ. The CDR3 sequence: CASSDPTKEETQYF. The DNA of the CDR3 is TGCGCCAGCAGCGATCCGACTAAAGAAGAGACCCAGTACTTC.

The V and J genes are TRBV6-5 and TRBJ2-7; 8 nucleotides match TRBD1. The CDR3 length is 14 residues. The germline V gene has CDR1 MNHEY and CDR2 SVGAGI. Trimming took 6 bases from V and 3 from J; bases not matched to a gene: 7. In DNA form, the CDR3 reads TGTGCCAGCAGCTACCGGGACAGGCTCTACGAGCAGTACTTC. It is translated as CASSYRDRLYEQYF.

V is TRBV29-1 and J is TRBJ2-2, with TRBD1 matching over 8 bases. Germline values: CDR1 SQVTM, CDR2 ANQGSEA. V was clipped by 3 bases and J by 7 bases; unmatched bases: 4. CDR3 length: 13 residues. As DNA, the CDR3 is TGCAGCGTTGACAGGGGGCTTGGCGGGGAGCTGTTTTTT. Protein sequence: CSVDRGLGGELFF.

This sequence joins TRBV7-3 and TRBJ2-1, with 7 bases lining up with TRBD2. Germline V gene sequence: CDR1 SGHTA, CDR2 FQGTGA. The CDR3 consists of 16 residues. J gave up 7 bases and V 2 bases, and 11 bases lay outside the gene matches. The DNA for the CDR3 is TGTGCCAGCAGCTTATCCTATGGACTAGGCGGTAATGAGCAGTTCTTC. It yields the protein CASSLSYGLGGNEQFF.

The chain has TRBV5-8 and TRBJ1-5, with unresolved D. V gave up 4 bases and J gave up 16 bases, with 12 bases separating them. The CDR3 covers 10 residues. The germline gives CDR1 SGHTS, CDR2 YDEGEE. CDR3 protein: CASSAGISHF. The CDR3 DNA is TGTGCCAGCAGCGCCGGGATTAGTCATTTT.

V gene TRBV3-1 (or the pseudogene TRBV3-2) combines with J gene TRBJ1-2, with 7 bases aligning to TRBD1. Per germline, CDR1 LGHDT and CDR2 YNNKEL (reference sequence). Unmatched junction bases numbered 7, after V lost 4 bases and J lost 5 bases. The CDR3 extends over 14 amino acids. In DNA form, the CDR3 reads TGTGCCAGCAGCCTCCCGGGACAGAATTATGGCTACACCTTC. This gives the protein CASSLPGQNYGYTF.

The chain employs TRBV6-4 and TRBJ2-1, with 8 positions matching TRBD2. There are 16 residues in the CDR3. Germline values: CDR1 MRHNA, CDR2 SNTAGT. V shed 4 bases and J 2 bases; nucleotides not matched to a gene: 7. For the CDR3, the DNA is TGTGCCAGCAGTGCCCTCGGGGGGGCACCCTACAATGAGCAGTTCTTC. Translated, it gives CASSALGGAPYNEQFF.

V and J are TRBV6-5 and TRBJ1-3; D is unresolved. Trimming removed 6 bases at V and 7 bases at J, with 16 bases between. CDR1 and CDR2 from the germline V gene are MNHEY and SVGAGI. The CDR3 consists of 14 residues. The chain's CDR3 is CASSRPGRPNTIYF. In DNA, the CDR3 is TGTGCCAGCAGCCGGCCGGGAAGGCCCAACACCATATATTTT.

The chain couples TRBV7-2 to TRBJ1-6; perhaps TRBD1 as D (6 bases). This CDR3 has 13 residues. Trimming stripped 4 bases from V and 6 bases from J, with 7 bases between. Germline CDR1 SGHTA, CDR2 FQGNSA. CDR3 coding DNA: TGTGCCAGCAGCTCACAGGGTAATTCACCCCTCCACTTT. Its protein product is CASSSQGNSPLHF.

V is TRBV7-8 and J is TRBJ1-1, with D maybe TRBD1 (6 bases). Germline lookup yields CDR1 SGHVS and CDR2 FQNEAQ. Trimming stripped 5 bases from V and 4 bases from J, with 23 bases between. The CDR3 has 17 residues. This CDR3 reads CASSPFIKGGRATEAFF. In DNA form, the CDR3 reads TGTGCCAGCAGCCCTTTCATCAAGGGGGGGCGCGCCACTGAAGCTTTCTTT.

V is TRBV5-1 and J is TRBJ2-5; 12 bases are shared with TRBD2. The CDR3 has 16 residues. From germline, CDR1 is SGHRS and CDR2 YFSETQ. V shed 1 base, J shed 2 bases, and the junction held 3 bases outside the gene matches. CDR3 in amino acids: CASSLTSGGTQETQYF. The CDR3 region has the DNA TGCGCCAGCAGCTTGACTAGCGGGGGGACGCAAGAGACCCAGTACTTC.

This rearrangement joins TRBV5-4 to TRBJ2-5; 10 bases align to TRBD2. Trimming removed 1 base from V and 2 bases from J; junction bases left unmatched: 2. Germline-derived CDR1 and CDR2 are SGHNT and YYREEE (reference sequence). The CDR3 has 15 residues. DNA for the CDR3: TGTGCCAGCAGCTTGCCAGCGGGGGGGCAAGAGACCCAGTACTTC. It is translated as CASSLPAGGQETQYF.

The chain combines TRBV11-2 with TRBJ1-5; D gene uncertain. This CDR3 has 14 residues. Germline CDR1 and CDR2: SGHAT and FQNNGV. The V and J ends lost 1 base and 2 bases respectively, with 6 bases between them. CDR3 sequence (DNA): TGTGCCAGCAGCTTAGTGTCTGGCAATCAGCCCCAGCATTTT. Translated, it gives CASSLVSGNQPQHF.